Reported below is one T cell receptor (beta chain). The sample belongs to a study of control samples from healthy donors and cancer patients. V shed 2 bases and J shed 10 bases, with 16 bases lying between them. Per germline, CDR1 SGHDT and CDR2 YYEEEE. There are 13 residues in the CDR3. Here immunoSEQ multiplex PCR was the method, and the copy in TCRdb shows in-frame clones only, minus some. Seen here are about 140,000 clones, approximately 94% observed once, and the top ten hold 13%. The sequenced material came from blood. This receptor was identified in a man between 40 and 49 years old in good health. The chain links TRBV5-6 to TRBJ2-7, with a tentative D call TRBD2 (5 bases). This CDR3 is CASSLFVEVEQYF. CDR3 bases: TGTGCCAGCAGCTTATTTGTGGAGGTTGAACAGTACTTC.